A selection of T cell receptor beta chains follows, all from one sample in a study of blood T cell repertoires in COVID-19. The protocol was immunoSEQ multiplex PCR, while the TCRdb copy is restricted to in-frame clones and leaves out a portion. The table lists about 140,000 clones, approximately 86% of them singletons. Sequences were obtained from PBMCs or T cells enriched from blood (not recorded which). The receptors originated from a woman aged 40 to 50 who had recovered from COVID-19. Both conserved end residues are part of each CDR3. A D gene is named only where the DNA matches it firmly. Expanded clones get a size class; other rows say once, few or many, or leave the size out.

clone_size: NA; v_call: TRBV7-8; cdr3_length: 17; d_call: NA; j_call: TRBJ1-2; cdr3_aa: CASSLAGGQGGNYGYTF; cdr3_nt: TGTGCCAGCAGCTTAGCGGGTGGTCAAGGAGGGAACTATGGCTACACCTTC
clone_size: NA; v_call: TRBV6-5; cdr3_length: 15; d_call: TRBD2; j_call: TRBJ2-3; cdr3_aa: CASSRTSGVTDTQYF; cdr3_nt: TGTGCCAGCAGTCGGACTAGCGGGGTCACAGATACGCAGTATTTT
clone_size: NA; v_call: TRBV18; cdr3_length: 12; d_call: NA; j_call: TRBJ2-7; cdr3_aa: CASSPGSGEQYF; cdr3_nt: TGTGCCAGCTCACCCGGGTCGGGTGAGCAGTACTTC
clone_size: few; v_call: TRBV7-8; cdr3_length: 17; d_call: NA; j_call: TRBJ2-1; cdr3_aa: CASSWFLADPPYNEQFF; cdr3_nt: TGTGCCAGCAGCTGGTTTTTAGCGGACCCCCCCTACAATGAGCAGTTCTTC
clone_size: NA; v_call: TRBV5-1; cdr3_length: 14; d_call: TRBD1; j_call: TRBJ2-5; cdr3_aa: CASSTPGGEETQYF; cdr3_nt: TGCGCCAGCAGCACCCCAGGGGGCGAGGAGACCCAGTACTTC
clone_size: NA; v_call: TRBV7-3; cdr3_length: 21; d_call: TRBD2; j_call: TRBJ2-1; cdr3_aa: CASSLTGLAGGGAAGDNEQFF; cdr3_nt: TGTGCCAGCAGCTTGACGGGACTAGCGGGAGGAGGTGCGGCTGGTGACAATGAGCAGTTCTTC
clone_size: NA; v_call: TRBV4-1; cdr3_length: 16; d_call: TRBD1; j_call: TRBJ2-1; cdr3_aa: CASSHPGTGLSNEQFF; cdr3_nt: TGCGCCAGCAGCCACCCTGGGACAGGGCTTTCCAATGAGCAGTTCTTC
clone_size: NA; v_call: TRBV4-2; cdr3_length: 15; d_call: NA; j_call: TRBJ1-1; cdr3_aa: CASSQTLGGGTEAFF; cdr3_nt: TGTGCCAGCAGCCAGACTCTGGGTGGCGGCACTGAAGCTTTCTTT
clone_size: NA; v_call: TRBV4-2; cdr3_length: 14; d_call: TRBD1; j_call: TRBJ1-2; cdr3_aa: CASSQTGDTYGYTF; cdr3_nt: TGTGCCAGCAGCCAAACAGGGGATACCTATGGCTACACCTTC
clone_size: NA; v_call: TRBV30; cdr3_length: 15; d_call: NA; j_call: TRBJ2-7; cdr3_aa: CAWNGNPEGSYEQYF; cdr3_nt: TGTGCCTGGAACGGTAATCCGGAGGGATCCTACGAGCAGTACTTC
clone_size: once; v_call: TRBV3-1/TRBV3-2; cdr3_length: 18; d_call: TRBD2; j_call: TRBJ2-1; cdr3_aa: CASSQGLAGGGTYNEQFF; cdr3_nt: TGTGCCAGCAGCCAAGGACTAGCGGGAGGGGGAACCTACAATGAGCAGTTCTTC
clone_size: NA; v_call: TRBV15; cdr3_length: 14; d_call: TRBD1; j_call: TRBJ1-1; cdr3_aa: CATRGQDSNTEAFF; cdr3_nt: TGTGCCACCAGAGGACAGGATTCGAACACTGAAGCTTTCTTT
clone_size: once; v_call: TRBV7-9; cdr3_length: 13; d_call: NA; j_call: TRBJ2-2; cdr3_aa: CASNNQAAGELFF; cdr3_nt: TGTGCCAGCAATAATCAGGCTGCCGGGGAGCTGTTTTTT
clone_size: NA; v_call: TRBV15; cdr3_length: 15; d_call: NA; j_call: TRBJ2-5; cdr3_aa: CATSRDKRARETQYF; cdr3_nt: TGTGCCACCAGCAGAGATAAGAGGGCCCGAGAGACCCAGTACTTC
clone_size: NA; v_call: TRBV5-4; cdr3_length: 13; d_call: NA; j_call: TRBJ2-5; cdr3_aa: CASSSGDKETQYF; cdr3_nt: TGTGCCAGCAGTTCCGGTGATAAAGAGACCCAGTACTTC
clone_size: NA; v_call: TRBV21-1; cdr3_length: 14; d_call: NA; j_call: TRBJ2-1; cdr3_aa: CASSKVGSFNEQFF; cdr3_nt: TGTGCCAGCAGCAAAGTGGGCAGCTTCAATGAGCAGTTCTTC
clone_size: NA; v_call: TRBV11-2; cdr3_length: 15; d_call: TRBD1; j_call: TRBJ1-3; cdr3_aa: CASSWTGISGNTIYF; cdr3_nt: TGTGCCAGCAGCTGGACAGGGATCTCTGGAAACACCATATATTTT
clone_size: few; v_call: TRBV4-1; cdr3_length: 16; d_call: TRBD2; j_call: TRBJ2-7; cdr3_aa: CASSQDPGLAGYEQYF; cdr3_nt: TGCGCCAGCAGCCAAGACCCTGGACTAGCTGGCTACGAGCAGTACTTC
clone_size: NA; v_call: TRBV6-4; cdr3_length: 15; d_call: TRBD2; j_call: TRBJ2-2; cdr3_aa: CASSKGLAGTGELFF; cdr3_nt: TGTGCCAGCAGTAAAGGACTAGCGGGGACCGGGGAGCTGTTTTTT
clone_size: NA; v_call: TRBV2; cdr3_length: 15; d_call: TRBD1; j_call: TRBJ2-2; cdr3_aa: CASHRDRVETGELFF; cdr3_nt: TGTGCCAGCCACCGGGACAGGGTTGAGACCGGGGAGCTGTTTTTT
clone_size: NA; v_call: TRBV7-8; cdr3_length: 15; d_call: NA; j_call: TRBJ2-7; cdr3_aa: CASSLASADSYEQYF; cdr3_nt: TGTGCCAGCAGCTTAGCGTCAGCGGACTCCTACGAGCAGTACTTC
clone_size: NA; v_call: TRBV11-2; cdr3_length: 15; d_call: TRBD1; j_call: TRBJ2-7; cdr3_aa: CASSARDRGSYEQYF; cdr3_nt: TGTGCCAGCAGCGCCCGGGACAGGGGGTCCTACGAGCAGTACTTC
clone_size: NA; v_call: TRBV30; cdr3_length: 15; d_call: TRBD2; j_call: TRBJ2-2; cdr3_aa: CAWSVKGGRDGELFF; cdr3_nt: TGTGCCTGGAGTGTGAAGGGCGGGAGAGACGGGGAGCTGTTTTTT
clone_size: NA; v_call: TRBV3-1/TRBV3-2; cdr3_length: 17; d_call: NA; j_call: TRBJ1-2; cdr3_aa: CASSQDSGPGWRYGYTF; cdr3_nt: TGTGCCAGCAGCCAAGATAGCGGGCCAGGGTGGCGTTATGGCTACACCTTC
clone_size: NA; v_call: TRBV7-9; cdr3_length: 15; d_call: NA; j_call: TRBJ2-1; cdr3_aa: CASSPSSVGANEQFF; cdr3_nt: TGTGCCAGCAGCCCCTCTTCAGTAGGGGCCAATGAGCAGTTCTTC
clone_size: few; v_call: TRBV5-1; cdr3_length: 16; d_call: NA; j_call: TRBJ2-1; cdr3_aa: CASSLAEGGVYNEQFF; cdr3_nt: TGCGCCAGCAGCTTGGCCGAGGGTGGCGTGTACAATGAGCAGTTCTTC
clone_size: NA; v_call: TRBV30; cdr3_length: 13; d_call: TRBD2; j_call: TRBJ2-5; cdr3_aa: CAWSVGGQETQYF; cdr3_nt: TGTGCCTGGAGTGTGGGGGGGCAAGAGACCCAGTACTTC